This TCR beta chain was sequenced in a study of T cell repertoires in cytomegalovirus infection. Study background: CMV epitopes used comprised recently identified HLA-C-restricted ones and well-studied HLA-B-restricted ones. Public TCR beta signatures indicated both CMV infection and matching HLA type.

TCRdb ran MiXCR on the reads and lists one entry per CDR3 protein. The sample holds around 900,000 distinct CDR3 sequences, roughly 30% seen once. Broader study findings: Totalled public TCR beta family frequency picked out people who carried CMV plus the relevant HLA.

This clonotype was found a few times. Its antigen is not identified. This CDR3 region has 16 residues. V lost 2 bases, J lost 0 bases, and 8 bases lay in between. The germline gives CDR1 SGHVS, CDR2 FNYEAQ. Source: cultured CD8+ T cells from PBMCs, taken from culture after CMV antigen stimulation. The receptor comes from a human donor in good health (CMV status not recorded). Some clones in this sample may be carry-over from other donors' samples. The chain carries TRBV7-6 and TRBJ2-6; a possible D gene is TRBD1 (5 bases). The CDR3, as DNA: TGTGCCAGCAGCTTAAAAGGGGTCTCTGGGGCCAACGTCCTGACTTTC. It codes for CASSLKGVSGANVLTF.